This is a list of T cell receptor beta chains from one sample in a study of cytomegalovirus exposure and HLA in healthy donors. Using immunoSEQ multiplex PCR, the repertoire was profiled, and TCRdb retains in-frame clones only, with some absent. This sample has about 120,000 clones, with roughly 90% found just once. The source material was PBMCs. Receptor source: a woman aged 25-40 years in good health and CMV-seropositive. CDR3s include the opening cysteine and the closing phenylalanine or tryptophan. A D gene is named only where the DNA matches it firmly. Size is stated for part of the rows, as once, few or many counts, or as a class when the clone is expanded.

v_call	d_call	j_call	clone_size	cdr3_aa	cdr3_nt
TRBV9	.	TRBJ2-1	.	CASSVGELYPYNEQFF	TGTGCCAGCAGCGTCGGTGAACTATACCCCTACAATGAGCAGTTCTTC
TRBV11-2	TRBD2	TRBJ2-7	.	CASSSGTSGTYEQYF	TGTGCCAGCAGCTCAGGGACTAGCGGAACCTACGAGCAGTACTTC
TRBV7-9	.	TRBJ1-2	.	CASSFVDRQGGYTF	TGTGCCAGCAGCTTTGTCGACCGGCAGGGGGGCTACACCTTC
TRBV2	.	TRBJ1-2	once	CASSGTAQRGYTF	TGTGCCAGCAGTGGGACAGCCCAACGTGGCTACACCTTC
TRBV27	.	TRBJ1-5	.	CASSPYRVNQPQHF	TGTGCCAGCAGTCCGTACAGGGTAAATCAGCCCCAGCATTTT
TRBV4-2	.	TRBJ2-1	.	CASSLPGQLANEQFF	TGTGCCAGCAGCCTTCCGGGACAACTCGCGAATGAGCAGTTCTTC
TRBV11-2	TRBD2	TRBJ2-2	once	CASSLRRGGTTGELFF	TGTGCCAGCAGCTTAAGGCGCGGGGGAACCACCGGGGAGCTGTTTTTT
TRBV30	.	TRBJ2-4	.	CAWSSPPEAKNIQYF	TGTGCCTGGAGTAGTCCCCCAGAAGCCAAAAACATTCAGTACTTC
TRBV6-1	TRBD1	TRBJ1-2	.	CASSEYLGQTYGYTF	TGTGCCAGCAGTGAATACCTGGGACAGACCTATGGCTACACCTTC
TRBV5-6	TRBD2	TRBJ2-7	.	CASRESGGPVRYEQYF	TGTGCCAGCAGAGAGAGCGGGGGGCCCGTAAGGTACGAGCAGTACTTC
TRBV19	.	TRBJ2-6	.	CASSIKETAKGAGANVLTF	TGTGCCAGTAGTATAAAGGAGACGGCAAAGGGGGCTGGGGCCAACGTCCTGACTTTC
TRBV9	TRBD1	TRBJ1-2	.	CASSPTGQGFNYGYTF	TGTGCCAGCAGCCCCACGGGACAGGGCTTTAACTATGGCTACACCTTC
TRBV29-1	.	TRBJ2-1	.	CSVGEMYGAQFF	TGCAGCGTCGGTGAAATGTATGGTGCGCAGTTCTTC
TRBV19	.	TRBJ2-3	.	CASSMGADTQYF	TGTGCCAGTAGTATGGGCGCAGATACGCAGTATTTT
TRBV6-6	.	TRBJ1-2	.	CASSPALGGSIGYTF	TGTGCCAGCAGTCCAGCCTTGGGAGGATCAATTGGCTACACCTTC
TRBV28	TRBD2	TRBJ2-7	.	CAGSPGRSSMEQYF	TGTGCCGGCAGCCCCGGGAGGTCCTCTATGGAGCAGTACTTC
TRBV19	TRBD1	TRBJ1-2	once	CASSIPGGLYGYTF	TGTGCCAGTAGTATCCCAGGGGGTCTCTATGGCTACACCTTC
TRBV11-2	TRBD1	TRBJ2-7	.	CASSLEQGLSYEQYF	TGTGCCAGCAGCTTAGAACAGGGGTTATCCTACGAGCAGTACTTC
TRBV28	TRBD1	TRBJ1-1	.	CASSTSGGTAEAFF	TGTGCCAGCAGTACCTCAGGGGGTACGGCTGAAGCTTTCTTT
TRBV23-1	.	TRBJ2-7	.	CASSQSFARTPVAYEQYF	TGCGCCAGCAGTCAATCCTTCGCGAGGACACCGGTGGCCTACGAGCAGTACTTC
TRBV4-1	.	TRBJ1-2	.	CASSQEMRWANYGYTF	TGCGCCAGCAGCCAAGAGATGAGGTGGGCTAACTATGGCTACACCTTC
TRBV2	TRBD1	TRBJ2-1	.	CASRLTGFDEQFF	TGTGCCAGCAGGTTGACAGGGTTCGATGAGCAGTTCTTC
TRBV4-3	TRBD1	TRBJ2-1	.	CASSQDLNRGTSNEQFF	TGCGCCAGCAGCCAAGATCTCAACAGGGGGACCTCGAATGAGCAGTTCTTC
TRBV18	.	TRBJ2-7	.	CASSPGQSYEQYF	TGTGCCAGCTCACCAGGACAATCCTACGAGCAGTACTTC
TRBV30	TRBD1	TRBJ2-7	.	CAWSVDMVRGHHEQYF	TGTGCCTGGAGTGTTGATATGGTCAGGGGGCACCACGAGCAGTACTTC
TRBV5-4	.	TRBJ1-2	.	CASSLWGLGPSEANGYTF	TGTGCCAGCAGCTTGTGGGGACTCGGTCCTTCGGAAGCCAATGGCTACACCTTC
TRBV28	.	TRBJ1-5	.	CASSLTDSKDNQPQHF	TGTGCCAGCAGCCTCACGGACAGTAAGGACAATCAGCCCCAGCATTTT
TRBV28	.	TRBJ1-1	.	CASSRYWGHLNTEAFF	TGTGCCAGCAGTCGGTACTGGGGACACCTAAACACTGAAGCTTTCTTT